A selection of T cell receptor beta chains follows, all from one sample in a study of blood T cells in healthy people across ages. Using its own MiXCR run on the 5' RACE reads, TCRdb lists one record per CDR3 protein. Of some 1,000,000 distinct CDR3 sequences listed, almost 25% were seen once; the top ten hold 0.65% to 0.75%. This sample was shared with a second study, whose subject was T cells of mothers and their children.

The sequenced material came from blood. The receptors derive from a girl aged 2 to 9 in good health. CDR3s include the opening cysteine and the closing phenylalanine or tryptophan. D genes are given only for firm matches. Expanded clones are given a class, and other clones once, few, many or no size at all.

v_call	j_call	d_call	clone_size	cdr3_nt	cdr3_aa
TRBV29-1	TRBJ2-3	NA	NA	TGCAGCGTTTTGCCGGGGGCGAGACTTTACACAGATACGCAGTATTTT	CSVLPGARLYTDTQYF
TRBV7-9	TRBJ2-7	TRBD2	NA	TGTGCCAGCAGCTTACCGCTAGCGGGGGGCGGTCACTCCTCCTACGAGCAGTACTTC	CASSLPLAGGGHSSYEQYF
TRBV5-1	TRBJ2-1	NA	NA	TGCGCCAGCAGCCTACTAACGGGACTCAAAGACAATGAGCAGTTCTTC	CASSLLTGLKDNEQFF
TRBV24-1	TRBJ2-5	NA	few	TGTGCCACCAGTGATGCTGGGGCACTGCAGTACTTC	CATSDAGALQYF
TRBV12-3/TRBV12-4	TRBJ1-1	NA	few	TGTGCCAGCAGTCTTGGCTTGGGGACAATCAACACTGAAGCTTTCTTT	CASSLGLGTINTEAFF
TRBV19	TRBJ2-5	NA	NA	TGTGCCAGTAGTATAGGGACAGTTGAAGAGACCCAGTACTTC	CASSIGTVEETQYF
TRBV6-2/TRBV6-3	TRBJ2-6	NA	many	TGTGCCAGCAGACCGGACTCTGGGGCCAACGTCCTGACTTTC	CASRPDSGANVLTF
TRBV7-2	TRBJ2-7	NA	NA	TGTGCCAGCAGCTTCCACTCCGACGAGCAGTACTTC	CASSFHSDEQYF
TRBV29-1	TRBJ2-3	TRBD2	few	TGCAGCGTTGAGGCTAGCGGATACTCAGATACGCAGTATTTT	CSVEASGYSDTQYF
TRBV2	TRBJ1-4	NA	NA	TGTGCCAGCAGTGAAGCGCTTCCCGGGGCTGAAAAACTGTTTTTT	CASSEALPGAEKLFF
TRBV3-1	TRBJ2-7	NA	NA	TGTGCCAGCAGCCAAGATTCCGCGGCCGGGTCCTACGAGCAGTACTTC	CASSQDSAAGSYEQYF
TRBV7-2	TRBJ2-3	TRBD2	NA	TGTGCCAGCAGCCCTGGGACTAGCGGGCGGGCCACAGATACGCAGTATTTT	CASSPGTSGRATDTQYF
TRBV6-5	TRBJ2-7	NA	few	TGTGCCAGCCATTACCGGGACGGATACGAGCAGTACTTC	CASHYRDGYEQYF
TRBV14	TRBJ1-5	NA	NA	TGTGCCAGCAGTAAGGGCCATCAGCCCCAGCATTTT	CASSKGHQPQHF
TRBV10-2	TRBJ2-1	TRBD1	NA	TGCGCCAGCAATCCCAAGGGGGCGCAATACGGTGAGCAGTTCTTC	CASNPKGAQYGEQFF
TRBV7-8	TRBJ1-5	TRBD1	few	TGTGCCAGCAGCTCCGGACAGGGGGCTGGAGAGCCCCAGCATTTT	CASSSGQGAGEPQHF
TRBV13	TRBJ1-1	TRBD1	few	TGTGCCAGCAGCTTTGGGACAGGGGGCCTCACTGAAGCTTTCTTT	CASSFGTGGLTEAFF
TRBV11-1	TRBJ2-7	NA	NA	TGCGCCAGCAGCTTTGAATGGGACGAGCAGTACTTC	CASSFEWDEQYF
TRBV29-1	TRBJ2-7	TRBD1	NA	TGCAGCGTTAGAGAACAGGGGTCCCTCTACGAGCAGTACTTC	CSVREQGSLYEQYF
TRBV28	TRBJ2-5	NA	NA	TGTGCCAGCCTTGGACGGCCAGAGACCCAGTACTTC	CASLGRPETQYF
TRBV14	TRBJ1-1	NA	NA	TGTGCCAGCAGCCAAGTGCGGGACGGTGAAGCTTTCTTT	CASSQVRDGEAFF
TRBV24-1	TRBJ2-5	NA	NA	TGTGCCACCAGTGACCCTACAATGGGGGACGAACAAGAGACCCAGTACTTC	CATSDPTMGDEQETQYF
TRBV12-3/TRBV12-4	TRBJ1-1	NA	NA	TGTGCCAGCAGTCCCCAAGTAGGGGGGCGTGCTGAAGCTTTCTTT	CASSPQVGGRAEAFF
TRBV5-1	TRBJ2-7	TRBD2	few	TGCGCCAGCAGCTTCCCTGCCGGGACTAGCGGGGGGGCGGTTTACGAGCAGTACTTC	CASSFPAGTSGGAVYEQYF
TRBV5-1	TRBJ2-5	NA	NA	TGCGCCAGCAGCTTCCCGGGACTCCGATTTGATGGGACCCAGTACTTC	CASSFPGLRFDGTQYF
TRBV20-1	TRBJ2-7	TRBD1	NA	TGCAGTGCTAGGAACGTCCGGGACAGCTACTACGAGCAGTACTTC	CSARNVRDSYYEQYF
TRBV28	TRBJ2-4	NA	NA	TGTGCCGGCACAAATCCAGGGCAGATTCAGTACTTC	CAGTNPGQIQYF
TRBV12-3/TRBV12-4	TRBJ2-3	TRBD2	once	TGTGCCAGCAGTTTACTAGCGGGACGAACAGATACGGAGTATTTT	CASSLLAGRTDTEYF
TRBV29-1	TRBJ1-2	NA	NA	TGCAGCGTTGGTGGGGACTCTGGCTACACCTTC	CSVGGDSGYTF
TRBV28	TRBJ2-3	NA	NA	TGTGCCAGCAGTTTTAGGGGGAGTACTGATACGCAGTATTTT	CASSFRGSTDTQYF
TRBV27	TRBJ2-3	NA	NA	TGTGCCAGCAGTCACGAACAGGCCACAGATACGCAGTATTTT	CASSHEQATDTQYF
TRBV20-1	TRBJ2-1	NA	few	TGCAGTGCTAGATTCCCTACGAGGGTGGACAATGAGCAGTTCTTC	CSARFPTRVDNEQFF
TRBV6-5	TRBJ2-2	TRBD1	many	TGTGCCAGCAGTTACCCCGGACAGGGAGACACCGGGGAGCTGTTTTTT	CASSYPGQGDTGELFF
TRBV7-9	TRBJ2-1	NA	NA	TGTGCCAGCAGCTTCGCCCTTTCAGGTAATGAGCAGTTCTTC	CASSFALSGNEQFF
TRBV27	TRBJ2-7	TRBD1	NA	TGTGCCAGCAGTGCAGGCGACAGGGGGCATTACGAGCAGTACTTC	CASSAGDRGHYEQYF
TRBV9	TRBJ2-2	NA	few	TGTGCCAGCAGGGGGACGGTCAACACCGGGGAGCTGTTTTTT	CASRGTVNTGELFF
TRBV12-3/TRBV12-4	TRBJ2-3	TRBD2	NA	TGTGCCAGCAGTGAGCGGGACCCAGATACGCAGTATTTT	CASSERDPDTQYF
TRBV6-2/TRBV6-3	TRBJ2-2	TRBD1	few	TGTGCCAGCAGTTACGGAGACAGGGCTGAGACCGGGGAGCTGTTTTTT	CASSYGDRAETGELFF
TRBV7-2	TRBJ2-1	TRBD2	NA	TGTGCCAGCAGACATAGCGGGAGCTATGAGCAGTTCTTC	CASRHSGSYEQFF
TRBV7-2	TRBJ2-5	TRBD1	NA	TGTGCCAGCAGCTCTGTCAGGGGGAAGGAGGAGACCCAGTACTTC	CASSSVRGKEETQYF
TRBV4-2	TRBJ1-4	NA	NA	TGTGCCAGCAGCCAAGTTTACGGAGGAGGGGATGAAAAACTGTTTTTT	CASSQVYGGGDEKLFF
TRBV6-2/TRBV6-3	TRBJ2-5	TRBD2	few	TGTGCCAGCGCCCCGGGAGCGGGGGAGACCCAGTACTTC	CASAPGAGETQYF
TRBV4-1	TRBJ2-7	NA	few	TGCGCCAGCAGCCAAGAAGGCGGAAGGGCCTACTACGAGCAGTACTTC	CASSQEGGRAYYEQYF
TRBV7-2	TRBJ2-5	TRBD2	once	TGTGCCAGCAGCAGACGACAGCGGGGTCAAGAGACCCAGTACTTC	CASSRRQRGQETQYF
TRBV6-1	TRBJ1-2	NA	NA	TGTGCCAGCAGTGAAGTAGGGGCTCCTGGCTACACCTTC	CASSEVGAPGYTF
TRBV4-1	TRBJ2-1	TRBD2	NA	TGCGCCAGCAGCCAAGGGCGGGAGAGTCGTGAGCAGTTCTTC	CASSQGRESREQFF
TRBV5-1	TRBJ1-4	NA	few	TGCGCCAGCAGCTTGGCGGGGAGTGACGAAAAACTGTTTTTT	CASSLAGSDEKLFF
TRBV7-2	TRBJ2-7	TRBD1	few	TGTACCAGCAGCTTAGGGGACAGGGGCCCTAAGCAGTACTTC	CTSSLGDRGPKQYF
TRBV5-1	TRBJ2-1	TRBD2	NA	TGCGCCAGCAGCCGGGACGGGACTAGCGGGGGGGCTGCCTACAATGAGCAGTTCTTC	CASSRDGTSGGAAYNEQFF
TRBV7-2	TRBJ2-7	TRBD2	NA	TGTGCCAGCAGCTTAGATGAAGCGGGGAGGCCCTACGAGCAGTACTTC	CASSLDEAGRPYEQYF
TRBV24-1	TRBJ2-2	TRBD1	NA	TGTGCCACCAGCACAGGGGAAGACACCGGGGAGCTGTTTTTT	CATSTGEDTGELFF
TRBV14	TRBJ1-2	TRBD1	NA	TGTGCCAGCAGCCAAGATCGCAGGGGGTCATATGGCTACACCTTC	CASSQDRRGSYGYTF
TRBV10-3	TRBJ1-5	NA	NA	TGTGCCATCAGTGAAGCATTCAATCAGCCCCAGCATTTT	CAISEAFNQPQHF